One sample yielded the 16 T cell receptor beta chains listed below, sequenced in a study of human T cells and chemical hapten exposure. This sample's time point: patch test 3, about 24 weeks after DPC sensitization. Treatment described: therapeutic diphenylcyclopropenone sensitization with weekly scalp DPC. One entry per CDR3 protein, called by TCRdb with MiXCR from the RACE reads. The sample has about 190,000 distinct CDR3 sequences, around a quarter seen once; the top ten hold under 2.5%. Sample: whole blood, taken in connection with sensitization to the hapten diphenylcyclopropenone (DPC). The source is a woman in her 40s with alopecia areata. Some clones in this sample may be carry-over from other donors' samples.

This clonotype was picked up a small number of times. V and J are TRBV7-2 and TRBJ2-3; the D is unclear. This CDR3 contains 15 residues. Trimming took off 2 bases at V and 3 bases at J, with 12 bases between the two ends. Germline V gene lookup returns CDR1 SGHTA and CDR2 FQGNSA. CDR3 sequence: CASSLQASRTDTQYF. The CDR3 coding sequence is TGTGCCAGCAGCTTACAGGCTAGTAGGACAGATACGCAGTATTTT.

This clonotype was counted between two and nine times. The chain employs TRBV4-2 and TRBJ2-3; D remains ambiguous. Trimming left V 1 base short and J 4 bases short, with 9 bases between. Germline CDR1 reads LGHNA; CDR2 reads YNFKEQ. The CDR3 length is 14 residues. For the CDR3, the DNA is TGTGCCAGCAGCCAAGGCCTCCAGGCAGATACGCAGTATTTT. It yields the protein CASSQGLQADTQYF.

The chain combines TRBV7-9 with TRBJ1-1, with D perhaps matching TRBD1 (5 bases). CDR3 length: 15 amino acids. V dropped 1 base and J dropped 4 bases, with 13 bases sitting between them. The germline V gene encodes CDR1 SEHNR and CDR2 FQNEAQ (reference sequence). The CDR3 sequence is CASSLDGDRGTEAFF. CDR3 nucleotides: TGTGCCAGCAGCTTAGATGGGGATAGGGGCACTGAAGCTTTCTTT.

The chain links TRBV24-1 to TRBJ2-1, with 16 bases aligning to TRBD2. The CDR3 has 19 amino acids. V was clipped by 4 bases and J by 2 bases; unmatched bases: 7. CDR1 and CDR2 (germline): KGHDR, SFDVKD. The CDR3 loop is CATSDPPGLAGGPYNEQFF. DNA for the CDR3: TGTGCCACCAGTGACCCTCCGGGACTAGCGGGAGGGCCCTACAATGAGCAGTTCTTC.

This clonotype was found a few times. The chain couples TRBV29-1 to TRBJ1-1; the D gene is possibly TRBD1 (6 bases). The CDR3 spans 14 residues. Germline-derived CDR1 and CDR2 are SQVTM and ANQGSEA. Trimming stripped 7 bases from V and 2 bases from J, with 17 bases between. The CDR3 DNA is TGCAGCGCTATTTTAATGGGGGCAAACACTGAAGCTTTCTTT. Translation gives CSAILMGANTEAFF.

This clonotype has a handful of counts. The chain carries TRBV7-2 and TRBJ1-2; TRBD1 might be the D (5 bases). From germline, CDR1 is SGHTA and CDR2 FQGNSA. The V end lost 9 bases, the J end lost 5 bases, and 10 bases lay between the germline ends. This CDR3 has 11 residues. CDR3 coding DNA: TGTGCCAGTTGGGGCGGGTATGGCTACACCTTC. Its protein is CASWGGYGYTF.

In this sample, this clonotype turned up many times. CDR3 sequence: CALGEGSNQPQHF. The CDR3 bases are TGTGCCCTTGGAGAGGGAAGCAATCAGCCCCAGCATTTT. V is TRBV6-1 and J is TRBJ1-5; D uncertain. V gave up 11 bases and J gave up 1 base, with 12 bases separating them. The CDR3 sequence is 13 residues long. Germline assignment: CDR1 MNHNS and CDR2 SASEGT.

This clonotype was seen more than once but under ten times. The rearrangement links TRBV7-2 to TRBJ1-2; possible D gene TRBD1, 6 bases. V gave up 4 bases and J gave up 4 bases, with 22 bases separating them. CDR3 length: 17 residues. Germline lookup yields CDR1 SGHTA and CDR2 FQGNSA. CDR3 sequence (DNA): TGTGCCAGCAGCTACAGGGCCCCAGCTGATCCTCTCTATGGCTACACCTTC. Residues: CASSYRAPADPLYGYTF.

The V call is TRBV27, the J call TRBJ2-7, with D maybe TRBD1 (5 bases). With 0 bases removed from V and 2 bases from J, the gap between germline ends came to 14 bases. Germline-derived CDR1 and CDR2 are MNHEY and SMNVEV (reference sequence). This CDR3 is built from 16 residues. CDR3 sequence reads: CASSLSYQRGAYEQYF. CDR3 nucleotide sequence: TGTGCCAGCAGTTTATCGTATCAAAGGGGCGCCTACGAGCAGTACTTC.

This chain links TRBV9 with TRBJ2-3; D unresolved. The CDR3 runs 17 residues. The germline V gene has CDR1 SGDLS and CDR2 YYNGEE. Trimming took off 0 bases at V and 2 bases at J, with 16 bases between the two ends. The CDR3 loop is CASSVGGGWADTDTQYF. The DNA for the CDR3 is TGTGCCAGCAGCGTAGGAGGTGGGTGGGCCGACACAGATACGCAGTATTTT.

The CDR3 spells CASSLVREISYNEQFF. The CDR3 coding sequence is TGTGCCAGCAGTTTAGTGCGGGAGATATCCTACAATGAGCAGTTCTTC. The chain combines TRBV12-3 or TRBV12-4 with TRBJ2-1; 7 positions agree with TRBD2. Germline trimming cut 1 base from V and 1 base from J; bases unmatched to any gene: 4. This CDR3 has 16 amino acids.

This clonotype has a handful of counts. V and J are TRBV12-3 or TRBV12-4 and TRBJ2-2; D gene ambiguous. The CDR3 extends over 17 amino acids. Deletions cut 3 bases from V and 3 bases from J, with 17 bases between. In nucleotides, the CDR3 is TGTGCCAGCAGTTTCTCTCGTGGGTTCAGATACACCGGGGAGCTGTTTTTT. Encoded protein: CASSFSRGFRYTGELFF.

The chain uses TRBV28 and TRBJ1-2; 8 nucleotides agree with TRBD1. Germline lookup yields CDR1 MDHEN and CDR2 SYDVKM. CDR3 length: 15 amino acids. With V trimmed by 4 bases and J by 2 bases, 6 bases remained unmatched. This CDR3 is CASSSGTGGNYGYTF. For the CDR3, the DNA is TGTGCCAGCAGTTCGGGAACAGGGGGGAACTATGGCTACACCTTC.

The rearrangement links TRBV5-1 to TRBJ2-7; D is possibly TRBD1 (6 bases). CDR3 length equals 14 residues. The V end lost 0 bases, the J end lost 5 bases, and 12 bases lay between the germline ends. Germline values: CDR1 SGHRS, CDR2 YFSETQ. The CDR3 nucleotides read TGCGCCAGCAGCTTGGGCAGGGGAAGAGACGAGCAGTACTTC. Its protein is CASSLGRGRDEQYF.

The chain employs TRBV4-1 and TRBJ2-7, with 9 bases that match TRBD2. From germline, CDR1 is MGHRA and CDR2 YSYEKL. The V segment lost 4 bases and the J segment 3 bases; nucleotides outside the gene matches: 7. This CDR3 spans 15 amino acids. The CDR3 reads CASSPLASGNYEQYF. As DNA, the CDR3 is TGCGCCAGCAGCCCCCTGGCTAGCGGGAACTACGAGCAGTACTTC.

The V gene is TRBV14, the J gene TRBJ2-2, with 9 bases aligning to TRBD1. The CDR3 has 16 residues. Trimming cost V 8 bases and J 4 bases; bases outside gene matches: 11. Germline V CDR1 and CDR2: SGHDN, FVKESK. In DNA form, the CDR3 reads TGTGCCAGCCGAAGAAGTGGGACAGGGAGCACCGGGGAGCTGTTTTTT. Translation: CASRRSGTGSTGELFF.